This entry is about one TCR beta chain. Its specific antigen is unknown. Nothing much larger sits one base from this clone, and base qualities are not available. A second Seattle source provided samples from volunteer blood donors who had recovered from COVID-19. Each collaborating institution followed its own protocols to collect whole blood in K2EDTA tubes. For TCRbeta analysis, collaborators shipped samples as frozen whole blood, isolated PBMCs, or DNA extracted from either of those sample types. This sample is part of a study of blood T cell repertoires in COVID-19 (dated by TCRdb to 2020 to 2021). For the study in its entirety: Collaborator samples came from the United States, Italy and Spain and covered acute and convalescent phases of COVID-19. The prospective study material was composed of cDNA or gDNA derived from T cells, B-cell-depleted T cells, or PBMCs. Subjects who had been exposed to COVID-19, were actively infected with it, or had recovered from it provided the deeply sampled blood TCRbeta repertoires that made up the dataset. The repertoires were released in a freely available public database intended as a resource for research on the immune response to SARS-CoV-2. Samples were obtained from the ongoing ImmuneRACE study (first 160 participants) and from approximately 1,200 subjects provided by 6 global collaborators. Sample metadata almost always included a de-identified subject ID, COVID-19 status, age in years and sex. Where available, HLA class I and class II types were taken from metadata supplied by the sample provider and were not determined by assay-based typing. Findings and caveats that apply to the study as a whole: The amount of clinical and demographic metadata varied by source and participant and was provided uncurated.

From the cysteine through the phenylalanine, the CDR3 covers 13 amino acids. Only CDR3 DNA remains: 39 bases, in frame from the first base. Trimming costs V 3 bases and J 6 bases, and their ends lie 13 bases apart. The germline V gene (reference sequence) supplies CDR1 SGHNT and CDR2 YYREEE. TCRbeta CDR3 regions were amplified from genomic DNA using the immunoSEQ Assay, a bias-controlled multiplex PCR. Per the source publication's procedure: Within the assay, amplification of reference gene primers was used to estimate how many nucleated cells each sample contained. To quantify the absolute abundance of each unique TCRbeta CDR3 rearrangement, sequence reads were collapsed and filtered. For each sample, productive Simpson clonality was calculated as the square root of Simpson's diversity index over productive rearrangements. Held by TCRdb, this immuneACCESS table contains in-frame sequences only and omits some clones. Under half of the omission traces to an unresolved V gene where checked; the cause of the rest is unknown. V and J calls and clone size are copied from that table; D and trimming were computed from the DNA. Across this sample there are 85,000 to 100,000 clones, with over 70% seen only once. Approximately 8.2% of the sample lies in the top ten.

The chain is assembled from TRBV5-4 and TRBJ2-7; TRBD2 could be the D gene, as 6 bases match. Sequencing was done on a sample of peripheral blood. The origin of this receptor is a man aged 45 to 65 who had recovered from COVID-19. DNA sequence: TGTGCCAGCAGCTCCCTAGCGAAGGGCGAGCAGTACTTC. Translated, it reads CASSSLAKGEQYF.